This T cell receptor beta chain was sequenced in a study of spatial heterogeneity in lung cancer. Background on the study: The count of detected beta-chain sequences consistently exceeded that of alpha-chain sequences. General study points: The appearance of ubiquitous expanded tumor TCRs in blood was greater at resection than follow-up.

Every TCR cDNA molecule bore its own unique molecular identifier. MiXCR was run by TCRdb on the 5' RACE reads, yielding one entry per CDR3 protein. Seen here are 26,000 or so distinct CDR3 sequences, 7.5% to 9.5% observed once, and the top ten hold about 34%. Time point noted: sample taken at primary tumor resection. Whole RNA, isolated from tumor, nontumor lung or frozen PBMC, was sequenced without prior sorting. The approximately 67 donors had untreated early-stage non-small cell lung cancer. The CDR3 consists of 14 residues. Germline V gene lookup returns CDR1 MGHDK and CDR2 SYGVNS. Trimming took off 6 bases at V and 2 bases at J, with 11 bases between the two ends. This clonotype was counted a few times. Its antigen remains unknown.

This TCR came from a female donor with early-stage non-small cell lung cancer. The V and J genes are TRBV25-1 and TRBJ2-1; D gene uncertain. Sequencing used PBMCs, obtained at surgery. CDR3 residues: CASRSDPAYNEQFF. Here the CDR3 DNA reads TGTGCCAGCAGGAGCGACCCAGCCTACAATGAGCAGTTCTTC.